What follows are 9 T cell receptor beta chains derived from one specimen sequenced in a study of immune evolution from preneoplasia to lung adenocarcinoma. Sequencing used immunoSEQ multiplex PCR; TCRdb keeps in-frame clones, though not all of them. Here the sample spans 27,000 or so clones, roughly 74% being singletons. Sequencing was carried out using FFPE invasive lung adenocarcinoma tissue. These receptors came from a person between 55 and 70 years old with invasive lung adenocarcinoma. Some clones in this sample may be carry-over from other donors' samples.

This chain connects TRBV9 to TRBJ2-2; D is ambiguous. The CDR3 is 13 amino acids. Germline CDR1 and CDR2: SGDLS and YYNGEE. Between the trimmed V and J ends, which lost 2 bases and 5 bases, there was a span of 7 bases. CDR3 amino acids: CASSVDWTGELFF. The CDR3 nucleotides read TGTGCCAGCAGCGTCGACTGGACCGGGGAGCTGTTTTTT.

V usage is TRBV7-2 and J usage is TRBJ1-2; 8 bases match TRBD1. Germline lookup yields CDR1 SGHTA and CDR2 FQGNSA. The J segment lost 8 bases and the V segment lost 4 bases, leaving 15 bases of the junction unmatched. There are 16 residues in the CDR3. Here the CDR3 DNA reads TGTGCCAGCAGCTCAATTAGTACCGGGACAGGCTTGGGCTACACCTTC. Translation: CASSSISTGTGLGYTF.

This clone occurred once. The chain combines TRBV11-3 with TRBJ2-3, with 10 bases matching TRBD2. Trimming removed 0 bases from V and 4 bases from J; junction bases left unmatched: 7. CDR1 is SGHNT, CDR2 YENEEA, per germline. This CDR3 has 17 amino acids. The chain's CDR3 is CASSLDHVLAGSDTQYF. CDR3 coding DNA: TGTGCCAGCAGCTTAGATCACGTACTAGCGGGATCAGATACGCAGTATTTT. Combining the CDR3 with reference TRBV11-3 and TRBJ2-3 gives the whole variable domain EAGVVQSPRYKIIEKKQPVAFWCNPISGHNTLYWYLQNLGQGPELLIRYENEEAVDDSQLPKDRFSAERLKGVDSTLKIQPAELGDSAVYLCASSLDHVLAGSDTQYFGPGTRLTVL.

This clone was recorded once. This rearrangement joins TRBV5-6 to TRBJ2-7; TRBD2 aligns across 7 bases. V lost 4 bases, J lost 3 bases, and 7 bases stayed unmatched. There are 14 residues in the CDR3. Germline lookup yields CDR1 SGHDT and CDR2 YYEEEE. The CDR3 sequence is CASSKHGGGYEQYF. The CDR3 coding sequence is TGTGCCAGCAGCAAGCACGGCGGGGGCTACGAGCAGTACTTC.

This clone appeared once. The rearrangement uses TRBV6-4 and TRBJ2-6; D is unresolved. Per germline, CDR1 MRHNA and CDR2 SNTAGT. The CDR3 contains 14 residues. Trimming shortened V by 4 bases and J by 0 bases, and 4 bases separated the two germline ends. Here the CDR3 DNA reads TGTGCCAGCAGTGGGAGCTCTGGGGCCAACGTCCTGACTTTC. Encoded protein: CASSGSSGANVLTF.

The rearrangement links TRBV5-4 to TRBJ1-2; D is perhaps TRBD1 (5 bases). The CDR3 has 14 residues. V was clipped by 1 base and J by 2 bases, with 9 bases between them. The V gene's germline CDR1 is SGHNT and CDR2 YYREEE (reference sequence). The DNA for the CDR3 is TGTGCCAGCAGCTTGCAGGGATTCAACTATGGCTACACCTTC. Its translation: CASSLQGFNYGYTF.

V is TRBV11-3 and J is TRBJ2-1; TRBD2 matches 13 bases. This CDR3 has 16 residues. Per the germline V gene, CDR1 is SGHNT and CDR2 is YENEEA. Germline trimming cut 0 bases from V and 7 bases from J; bases unmatched to any gene: 3. CDR3 sequence reads: CASSLEGLAGANEQFF. The CDR3 coding sequence is TGTGCCAGCAGCTTAGAAGGACTAGCGGGAGCAAATGAGCAGTTCTTC. The variable domain in full, completed from reference TRBV11-3 and TRBJ2-1, reads EAGVVQSPRYKIIEKKQPVAFWCNPISGHNTLYWYLQNLGQGPELLIRYENEEAVDDSQLPKDRFSAERLKGVDSTLKIQPAELGDSAVYLCASSLEGLAGANEQFFGPGTRLTVL.

In this sample, this clone turned up once. The V call is TRBV30, the J call TRBJ1-3; D remains unclear. The CDR3 spans 12 residues. Between the trimmed V and J ends, which lost 5 bases and 0 bases, there was a span of 5 bases. The germline CDR1 and CDR2 sequences are GTSNPN and SVGIG (reference sequence). CDR3 bases: TGTGCCTGGCCGAACTCTGGAAACACCATATATTTT. It yields the protein CAWPNSGNTIYF.

The chain combines TRBV7-9 with TRBJ2-2, with D perhaps TRBD2 (6 bases). This CDR3 comprises 15 residues. The V gene's germline CDR1 is SEHNR and CDR2 FQNEAQ (reference sequence). V lost 1 base and J lost 5, with 11 bases in between. The CDR3 DNA is TGTGCCAGCAGCTTAGGGTCAGGGAGGACCGGGGAGCTGTTTTTT. Translated, it gives CASSLGSGRTGELFF.